The rows below give T cell receptor beta chains drawn from one sample of a study of T-cell reconstitution after alpha-beta-depleted transplantation in children. TCRdb used MiXCR to reprocess the PCR reads, holding one entry per CDR3 protein. This table holds 250,000 to 300,000 distinct CDR3 sequences, just over 7.5% found once. The sample consisted of peripheral blood, taken 360 days after TCRalphabeta/CD19-depleted stem cell transplant. Receptors originate from a female patient aged 2-9 years who had a stem cell transplant for Fanconi anemia, so the T cells may come from the graft donor. Each CDR3 is given without its conserved first and last residue. Each record gives: CDR3 length, J gene, V gene, CDR3 protein.

10	TRBJ2-4	TRBV5-6	ASSATVGIQY
14	TRBJ1-2	TRBV28	ASSPPGLGALEGYT
13	TRBJ1-1	TRBV4-3	ASSQDIPVDTEAF
13	TRBJ2-1	TRBV7-6	ASSVSGGTYNEQF
12	TRBJ1-6	TRBV28	ASVTSGFDSPLH
11	TRBJ1-2	TRBV6-5	ASSYAGLYGYT
11	TRBJ1-2	TRBV20-1	SASAGTPYGYT
10	TRBJ1-2	TRBV21-1	ASKQSPYGYT
11	TRBJ2-5	TRBV6-6	ASSSREQETQY
13	TRBJ2-5	TRBV7-9	ASTLGGGHQETQY
13	TRBJ1-2	TRBV27	ASSFLGQGAYGYT
13	TRBJ2-2	TRBV20-1	SALDWGRNTGELF
11	TRBJ1-5	TRBV20-1	SANQGRDQPQH
12	TRBJ2-5	TRBV11-3	ASSLRGTGETQY
14	TRBJ2-5	TRBV2	AISGTSGALQETQY
12	TRBJ2-3	TRBV20-1	SARGFAGTDTQY
10	TRBJ2-2	TRBV28	ASSLMIGELF
13	TRBJ2-3	TRBV10-2	ASSESGDRTDTQY
14	TRBJ2-2	TRBV9	ASSEPKGGNTGELF
11	TRBJ2-1	TRBV5-6	ASSSYPWDEQF
9	TRBJ2-3	TRBV7-9	ASSLGVTQY
12	TRBJ2-7	TRBV19	ASSIAPGSYEQY
11	TRBJ2-3	TRBV20-1	SASRRATDTQY
13	TRBJ2-2	TRBV29-1	SVTPGTFNTGELF
14	TRBJ2-1	TRBV25-1	ASMPLSGLSYNEQF
14	TRBJ1-5	TRBV7-2	ASSLFGTDSNQPQH
13	TRBJ2-2	TRBV12-3/TRBV12-4	ASSPSSTPTGELF
12	TRBJ1-2	TRBV6-5	ASSYSDVNYGYT
13	TRBJ1-1	TRBV6-1	ASRVPGRTNTEAF
12	TRBJ1-1	TRBV14	ASSQDNLNTEAF
9	TRBJ2-7	TRBV7-2	ASRGLHEQY
19	TRBJ1-3	TRBV12-3/TRBV12-4	ASSFEPTGRIWRDSGNTIY
12	TRBJ1-1	TRBV20-1	SARLFRGDSEAF